The rows below give T cell receptor beta chains drawn from one sample of a study of beta chain features in type 1 diabetes. Assay: immunoSEQ multiplex PCR; the TCRdb copy retains only in-frame clones and omits some. The repertoire has 38,000 or so clones, roughly two thirds of them found once; the top ten carry approximately 2%. Sequencing was carried out using Tregs from blood. Every receptor here comes from a woman in her twenties or thirties in good health. CDR3s include the opening cysteine and the closing phenylalanine or tryptophan. D genes are given only for firm matches. Expanded clones are given a class, and other clones once, few, many or no size at all.

TRBJ2-6	TRBV5-4	NA	TRBD1	CASRGGTGGFGANVLTF	TGTGCCAGCAGGGGAGGGACAGGGGGTTTTGGGGCCAACGTCCTGACTTTC
TRBJ1-1	TRBV29-1	NA	NA	CSGLPGDTEAFF	TGCAGCGGACTTCCGGGGGACACTGAAGCTTTCTTT
TRBJ2-1	TRBV5-1	once	NA	CASRRTEINEQFF	TGCGCCAGCAGGCGGACAGAAATCAATGAGCAGTTCTTC
TRBJ2-1	TRBV19	NA	TRBD2	CASSTRPSGQFF	TGTGCCAGTAGTACCCGCCCTAGCGGACAGTTCTTC
TRBJ2-1	TRBV18	NA	TRBD2	CASSPVEPASGRSLYNEQFF	TGTGCCAGCTCACCAGTGGAACCGGCTAGCGGGAGATCGTTGTACAATGAGCAGTTCTTC
TRBJ2-5	TRBV5-4	NA	TRBD2	CASSPRAGGGETQYF	TGTGCCAGCAGCCCCAGAGCGGGAGGGGGGGAGACCCAGTACTTC
TRBJ2-7	TRBV28	few	NA	CASMWGPYEQYF	TGTGCCAGCATGTGGGGCCCCTACGAGCAGTACTTC
TRBJ2-1	TRBV11-3	NA	TRBD2	CASSLGGAGAYNEQFF	TGTGCCAGCAGCTTAGGGGGAGCGGGGGCCTACAATGAGCAGTTCTTC
TRBJ2-7	TRBV7-2	NA	TRBD2	CASSSIAGGGGQYF	TGTGCCAGCAGTTCGATAGCGGGAGGTGGCGGGCAGTACTTC
TRBJ1-4	TRBV5-1	NA	NA	CASSFSATNEKLFF	TGCGCCAGCAGCTTCAGCGCAACTAATGAAAAACTGTTTTTT
TRBJ2-2	TRBV30	NA	TRBD2	CAWKLAGGRAGELFF	TGTGCCTGGAAGCTCGCGGGGGGCCGGGCCGGGGAGCTGTTTTTT
TRBJ1-4	TRBV4-3	NA	NA	CASSQVLGAFQEKLFF	TGCGCCAGCAGCCAAGTTCTAGGGGCCTTTCAAGAAAAACTGTTTTTT
TRBJ2-1	TRBV19	NA	TRBD2	CASTSSLAGALSEQFF	TGTGCCAGTACCTCGTCACTAGCGGGAGCATTGTCCGAGCAGTTCTTC
TRBJ2-6	TRBV7-9	few	NA	CASSRFSGANVLTF	TGTGCCAGCAGCCGGTTCTCTGGGGCCAACGTCCTGACTTTC
TRBJ2-3	TRBV25-1	NA	NA	CASSESGRVTDTQYF	TGTGCCAGCAGTGAATCCGGCAGGGTGACAGATACGCAGTATTTT
TRBJ1-5	TRBV18	NA	NA	CASSPGQGLQPQHF	TGTGCCAGCTCACCAGGGCAGGGGCTGCAGCCCCAGCATTTT
TRBJ2-7	TRBV27	NA	TRBD1	CASKRQGYEQYF	TGTGCCAGTAAAAGACAGGGTTACGAGCAGTACTTC
TRBJ2-1	TRBV9	NA	TRBD2	CASSVRDGTSGSHEQFF	TGTGCCAGCAGCGTACGCGATGGGACTAGCGGGAGCCATGAGCAGTTCTTC
TRBJ2-3	TRBV7-9	NA	TRBD2	CASSSRAGVNIDTQYF	TGTGCCAGCAGCTCAAGAGCGGGAGTTAATATAGATACGCAGTATTTT
TRBJ2-1	TRBV7-2	NA	TRBD2	CASSLALTSETIQQFF	TGTGCCAGCAGCTTAGCCCTGACTAGCGAGACTATTCAGCAGTTCTTC
TRBJ1-1	TRBV6-5	NA	NA	CASSYSQANSEAFF	TGTGCCAGCAGTTATTCACAGGCTAATAGCGAAGCTTTCTTT
TRBJ1-5	TRBV4-2	NA	NA	CASSRSGVSQPQHF	TGTGCCAGCAGCCGTTCGGGTGTTAGTCAGCCCCAGCATTTT
TRBJ2-7	TRBV18	few	NA	CASSPEPSYEQYF	TGTGCCAGCTCACCCGAACCCAGTTACGAGCAGTACTTC
TRBJ1-2	TRBV7-2	NA	NA	CASSLTRQVPDGYTF	TGTGCCAGCAGCTTAACTCGACAAGTACCCGATGGCTACACCTTC
TRBJ2-7	TRBV6-6	NA	NA	CASSLTGTSTYEQYF	TGTGCCAGCAGCCTCACCGGGACTTCTACCTACGAGCAGTACTTC
TRBJ1-5	TRBV5-1	NA	NA	CASSPGSTGSNQPQHF	TGCGCCAGCAGCCCTGGATCCACAGGGAGCAATCAGCCCCAGCATTTT
TRBJ2-3	TRBV5-1	NA	TRBD2	CASSFGLAAASTDTQYF	TGCGCCAGCAGCTTTGGACTAGCGGCCGCTAGCACAGATACGCAGTATTTT
TRBJ2-1	TRBV9	NA	TRBD1	CASSAGGGGSEQFF	TGTGCCAGCAGCGCAGGGGGTGGGGGTTCTGAGCAGTTCTTC
TRBJ2-3	TRBV29-1	NA	TRBD1	CSVEDLRQGGTDTQYF	TGCAGCGTTGAAGATCTTCGGCAGGGGGGCACAGATACGCAGTATTTT
TRBJ2-3	TRBV7-9	NA	NA	CASSLGQLETDTQYF	TGTGCCAGCAGCTTAGGACAGTTGGAAACAGATACGCAGTATTTT
TRBJ2-3	TRBV29-1	few	TRBD1	CSVPKQTGELSDTQYF	TGCAGCGTTCCCAAGCAGACAGGGGAATTATCAGATACGCAGTATTTT